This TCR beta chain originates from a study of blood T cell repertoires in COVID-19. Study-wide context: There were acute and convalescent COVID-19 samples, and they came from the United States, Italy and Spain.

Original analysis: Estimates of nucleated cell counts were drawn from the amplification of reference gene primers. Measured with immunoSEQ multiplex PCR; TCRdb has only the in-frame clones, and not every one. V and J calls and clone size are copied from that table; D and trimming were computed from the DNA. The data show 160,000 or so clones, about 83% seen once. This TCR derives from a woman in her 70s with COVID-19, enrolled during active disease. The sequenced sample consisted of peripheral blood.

As DNA, the CDR3 is TGTGCCAGCAGCTTAGCCAACTCTGGAAACACCATATATTTT. This sequence encodes CASSLANSGNTIYF. V gene TRBV7-8 combines with J gene TRBJ1-3, with no clear D. CDR3 size: 14 residues. V was cut by 0 bases and J by 0 bases, with 3 bases left in between. Germline V gives CDR1 SGHVS, CDR2 FQNEAQ. The variable domain in full, completed from reference TRBV7-8 and TRBJ1-3, reads GAGVSQSPRYKVAKRGQDVALRCDPISGHVSLFWYQQALGQGPEFLTYFQNEAQLDKSGLPSDRFFAERPEGSVSTLKIQRTQQEDSAVYLCASSLANSGNTIYFGEGSWLTVV.